This T cell receptor beta chain is from a study of cytomegalovirus exposure and HLA in healthy donors. TCRdb's table, derived via immunoSEQ multiplex PCR, lists solely in-frame clones and lacks some. The profile covers 90,000 to 150,000 clones, with more than 70% appearing a single time and roughly 2% taken by the ten largest. V was pared by 4 bases and J by 2 bases, with 14 bases between. The germline CDR1 and CDR2 sequences are SGHAT and FQNNGV. CDR3 length: 15 amino acids. This clonotype was obtained from a woman in her twenties or thirties in good health and CMV-seronegative. Specimen: PBMCs. The V call is TRBV11-2, the J call TRBJ1-1, with D hard to call. This chain's CDR3 is CASSSGVLKNTEAFF. DNA of the CDR3: TGTGCCAGCAGCTCCGGGGTACTTAAAAACACTGAAGCTTTCTTT. Based on the CDR3 plus reference TRBV11-2 and TRBJ1-1, the full variable domain is EAGVAQSPRYKIIEKRQSVAFWCNPISGHATLYWYQQILGQGPKLLIQFQNNGVVDDSQLPKDRFSAERLKGVDSTLKIQPAKLEDSAVYLCASSSGVLKNTEAFFGQGTRLTVV.